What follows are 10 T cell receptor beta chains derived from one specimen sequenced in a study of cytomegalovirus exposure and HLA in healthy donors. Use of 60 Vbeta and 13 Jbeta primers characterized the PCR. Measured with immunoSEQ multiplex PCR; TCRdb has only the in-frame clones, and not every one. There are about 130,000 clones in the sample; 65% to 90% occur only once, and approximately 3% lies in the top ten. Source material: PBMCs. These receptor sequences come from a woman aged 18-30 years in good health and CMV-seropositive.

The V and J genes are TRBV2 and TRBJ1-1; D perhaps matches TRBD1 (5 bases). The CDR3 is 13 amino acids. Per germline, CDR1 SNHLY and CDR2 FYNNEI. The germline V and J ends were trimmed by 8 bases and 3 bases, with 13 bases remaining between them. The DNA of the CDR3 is TGTGCCAGCGTTGGGGGGGGGTACACTGAAGCTTTCTTT. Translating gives CASVGGGYTEAFF.

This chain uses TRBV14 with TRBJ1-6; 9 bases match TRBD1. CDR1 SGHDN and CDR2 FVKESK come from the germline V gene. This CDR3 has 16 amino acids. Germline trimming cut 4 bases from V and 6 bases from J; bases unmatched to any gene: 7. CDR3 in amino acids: CASSRLTGGGNSPLHF. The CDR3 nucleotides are TGTGCCAGCAGCCGTTTGACAGGGGGAGGTAATTCACCCCTCCACTTT.

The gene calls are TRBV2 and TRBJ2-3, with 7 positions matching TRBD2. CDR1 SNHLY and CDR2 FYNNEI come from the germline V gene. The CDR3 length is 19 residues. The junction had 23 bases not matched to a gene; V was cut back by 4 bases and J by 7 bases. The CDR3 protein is CASSVSRGLAVRVSNTQYF. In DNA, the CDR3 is TGTGCCAGCAGTGTTTCCCGAGGGCTAGCGGTTCGGGTATCGAATACGCAGTATTTT.

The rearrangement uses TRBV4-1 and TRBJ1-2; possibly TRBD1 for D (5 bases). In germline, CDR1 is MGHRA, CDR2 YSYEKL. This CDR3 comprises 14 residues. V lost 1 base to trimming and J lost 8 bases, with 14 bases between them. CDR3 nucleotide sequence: TGCGCCAGCAGCCAAGTTGGGGCCGATAGGGGCTACACCTTC. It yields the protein CASSQVGADRGYTF.

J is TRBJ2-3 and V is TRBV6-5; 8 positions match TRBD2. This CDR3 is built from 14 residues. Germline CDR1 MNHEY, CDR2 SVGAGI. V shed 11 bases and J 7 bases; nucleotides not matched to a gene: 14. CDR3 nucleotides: TGTGCCGCAACTGCTCCAGCGGGGGAAAATACGCAGTATTTT. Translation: CAATAPAGENTQYF.

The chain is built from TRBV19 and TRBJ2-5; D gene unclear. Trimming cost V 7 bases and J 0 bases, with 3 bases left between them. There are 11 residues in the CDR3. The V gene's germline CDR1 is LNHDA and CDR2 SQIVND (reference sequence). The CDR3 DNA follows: TGTGCCAGTACGGACCAAGAGACCCAGTACTTC. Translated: CASTDQETQYF.

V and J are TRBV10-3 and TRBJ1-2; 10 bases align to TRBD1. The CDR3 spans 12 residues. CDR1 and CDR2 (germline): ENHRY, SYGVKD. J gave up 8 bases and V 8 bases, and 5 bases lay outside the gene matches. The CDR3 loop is CAIVGTGEGYTF. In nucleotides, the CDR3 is TGTGCCATCGTGGGGACAGGGGAAGGCTACACCTTC.

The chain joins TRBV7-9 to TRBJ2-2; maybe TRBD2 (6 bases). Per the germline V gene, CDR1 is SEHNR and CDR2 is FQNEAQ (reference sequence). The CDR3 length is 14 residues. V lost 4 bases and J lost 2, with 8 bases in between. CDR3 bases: TGTGCCAGCAGCTACGGACTAAACACCGGGGAGCTGTTTTTT. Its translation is CASSYGLNTGELFF.

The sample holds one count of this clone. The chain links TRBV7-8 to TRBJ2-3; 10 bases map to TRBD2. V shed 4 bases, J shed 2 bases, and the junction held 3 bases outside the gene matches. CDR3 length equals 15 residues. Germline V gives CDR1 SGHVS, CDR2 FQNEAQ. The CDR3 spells CASSSSGGTTDTQYF. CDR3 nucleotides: TGTGCCAGCAGCTCTAGCGGGGGCACCACAGATACGCAGTATTTT.

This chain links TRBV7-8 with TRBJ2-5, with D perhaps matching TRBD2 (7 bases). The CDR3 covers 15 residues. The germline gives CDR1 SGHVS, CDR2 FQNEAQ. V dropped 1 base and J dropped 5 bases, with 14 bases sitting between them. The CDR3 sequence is CASSLGAGARETQYF. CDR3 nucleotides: TGTGCCAGCAGCTTAGGGGCGGGGGCCCGGGAGACCCAGTACTTC.